These 11 T cell receptor beta chains came from one sample sequenced in a study of blood T cell repertoires in COVID-19. Sequenced by immunoSEQ multiplex PCR; TCRdb stores in-frame clones only, minus some. The sample includes roughly 250,000 clones, around nine tenths of them seen just once. The sequenced material came from PBMCs or T cells enriched from blood (not recorded which). All receptors derive from a woman aged 18-29 years who had recovered from COVID-19.

The chain recombines TRBV4-2 with TRBJ2-1; 11 nucleotides align to TRBD2. V lost 4 bases, J lost 10 bases, and 12 bases stayed unmatched. The CDR3 contains 16 residues. CDR1 and CDR2 (germline): LGHNA, YNFKEQ. The CDR3 DNA sequence: TGTGCCAGCAGCCCTCTTAATAGCGGGAGGGCCTACGAGCAGTTCTTC. Translated: CASSPLNSGRAYEQFF.

The chain carries TRBV4-3 and TRBJ2-3; 8 bases map to TRBD2. The CDR3 contains 20 residues. CDR1 LGHNA and CDR2 YSLEER come from the germline V gene. After removal of 0 bases from V and 2 bases from J, the junction contained 16 bases not matched to a gene. CDR3: CASSQDAGGVGPPPTDTQYF. The CDR3 DNA is TGCGCCAGCAGCCAAGACGCCGGGGGGGTTGGGCCTCCTCCCACAGATACGCAGTATTTT.

The chain couples TRBV28 to TRBJ1-2; TRBD1 agrees at 9 bases. Germline V gene data show CDR1 as MDHEN and CDR2 as SYDVKM. After removal of 5 bases from V and 2 bases from J, the junction contained 15 bases not matched to a gene. The CDR3 is 18 residues long. CDR3 protein: CASSKLRSQGAVNYGYTF. In DNA, the CDR3 is TGTGCCAGCAGTAAGCTTCGTTCACAGGGGGCAGTAAACTATGGCTACACCTTC.

This chain joins TRBV19 and TRBJ1-2; 9 bases line up with TRBD1. J gave up 1 base and V 7 bases, and 4 bases lay outside the gene matches. The length of the CDR3 is 14 residues. Germline loops: CDR1 LNHDA, CDR2 SQIVND (reference sequence). The CDR3 is CASTPGQGNYGYTF. The CDR3 nucleotides read TGTGCCAGTACCCCGGGACAGGGTAACTATGGCTACACCTTC.

The CDR3 DNA follows: TGTGCCATCAGTGAGACGCGACAGGGTAACACCTTC. As protein: CAISETRQGNTF. The rearrangement uses TRBV10-3 and TRBJ1-2; TRBD1 aligns across 7 bases. The germline gives CDR1 ENHRY, CDR2 SYGVKD. This CDR3 is 12 amino acids long. Trimming removed 2 bases from V and 12 bases from J; junction bases left unmatched: 6.

The chain carries TRBV19 and TRBJ2-7, with D perhaps TRBD2 (6 bases). CDR1 is LNHDA, CDR2 SQIVND, per germline (reference sequence). Trimming shortened V by 3 bases and J by 0 bases, and 6 bases separated the two germline ends. There are 13 residues in the CDR3. This CDR3 reads CASSMDYSYEQYF. The CDR3, as DNA: TGTGCCAGTAGTATGGACTACTCCTACGAGCAGTACTTC.

The rearrangement joins TRBV27 to TRBJ1-5; D call uncertain. The CDR3 covers 14 residues. Germline V gene sequence: CDR1 MNHEY, CDR2 SMNVEV (reference sequence). V was shortened by 6 bases and J by 2 bases, with 11 bases between the two germline ends. The CDR3 loop is CASSVLGGNQPQHF. In nucleotides, the CDR3 is TGTGCCAGCAGCGTTCTAGGAGGCAATCAGCCCCAGCATTTT.

J is TRBJ2-1 and V is TRBV4-1, with 7 bases identical to TRBD2. CDR1 and CDR2 (germline): MGHRA, YSYEKL. The V segment lost 6 bases and the J segment 5 bases; nucleotides outside the gene matches: 4. The CDR3 is 13 residues long. In nucleotides, the CDR3 is TGCGCCAGCAGGTCTAGCGGTAACAATGAGCAGTTCTTC. Amino acids: CASRSSGNNEQFF.

The V call is TRBV5-6, the J call TRBJ1-5; 7 bases agree with TRBD1. The germline V gene encodes CDR1 SGHDT and CDR2 YYEEEE. The ends lost 6 bases at V and 7 bases at J; junction bases unmatched: 7. This CDR3 spans 13 amino acids. As DNA, the CDR3 is TGTGCCAGCAACTCAGGAGGGGGCCAGCCCCAGCATTTT. This gives the protein CASNSGGGQPQHF.

V is TRBV20-1 and J is TRBJ1-6; TRBD1 matches 7 bases. V shed 3 bases and J 3 bases; nucleotides not matched to a gene: 8. This CDR3 is built from 16 residues. CDR1 and CDR2 (germline): DFQATT, SNEGSKA (reference sequence). This CDR3 reads CSASSGQYVYNSPLHF. CDR3 nucleotide sequence: TGCAGTGCTAGTTCGGGACAGTACGTCTATAATTCACCCCTCCACTTT.

The rearrangement uses TRBV14 and TRBJ2-1, with 7 bases fitting TRBD1. V shed 4 bases, J shed 4 bases, and the junction held 7 bases outside the gene matches. This CDR3 spans 15 amino acids. The germline V gene has CDR1 SGHDN and CDR2 FVKESK. CDR3 sequence reads: CASSPIRQGYNEQFF. For the CDR3, the DNA is TGTGCCAGCAGCCCTATTAGACAGGGTTACAATGAGCAGTTCTTC.